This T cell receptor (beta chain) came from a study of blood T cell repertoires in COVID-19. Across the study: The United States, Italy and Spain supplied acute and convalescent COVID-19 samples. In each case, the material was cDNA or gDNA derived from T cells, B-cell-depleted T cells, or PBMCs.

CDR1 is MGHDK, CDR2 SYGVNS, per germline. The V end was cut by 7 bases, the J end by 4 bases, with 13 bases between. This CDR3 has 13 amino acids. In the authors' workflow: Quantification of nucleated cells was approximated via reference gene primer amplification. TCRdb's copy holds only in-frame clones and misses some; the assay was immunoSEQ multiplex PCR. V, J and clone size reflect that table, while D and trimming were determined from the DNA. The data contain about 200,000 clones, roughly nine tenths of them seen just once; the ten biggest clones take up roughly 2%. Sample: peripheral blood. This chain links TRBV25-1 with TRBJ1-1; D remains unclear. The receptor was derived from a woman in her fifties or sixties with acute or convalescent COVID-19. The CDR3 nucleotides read TGTGCCAGCACCGAGGGAAAGAGCACTGAAGCTTTCTTT. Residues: CASTEGKSTEAFF. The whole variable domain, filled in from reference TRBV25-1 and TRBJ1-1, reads EADIYQTPRYLVIGTGKKITLECSQTMGHDKMYWYQQDPGMELHLIHYSYGVNSTEKGDLSSESTVSRIRTEHFPLTLESARPSHTSQYLCASTEGKSTEAFFGQGTRLTVV.